This T cell receptor (beta chain) was captured in a study of shared clonotypes between healthy human individuals (dated by TCRdb to 2019 to 2021). About the study as a whole: The cohort included three men and two women between 18 and 49 years of age. Per donor, three plates each were used for CD4 naive and CD4 memory, two for CD8 naive, and one for CD8 memory. The study deeply sequenced blood TCR repertoires of 5 or 6 healthy adults to estimate repertoire size and the extent of clonotype sharing between individuals. Different laboratories and diverse techniques were used to prepare libraries and sequence TCR repertoires, to increase sequencing depth and limit assay-specific biases. Leukapheresis yielded between about 0.94 and 10 billion PBMCs per donor.

General study outcomes and caveats: Rarefaction of sorted-subset datasets indicated incomplete sequencing despite the large sequencing depth. Because the study included a small number of donors, the genetic and exposure-history diversity represented was limited. Based on pairwise subsampling, the degree of clonotype sharing among donors was expected to be affected by sequencing depth. When a few donors were compared, the shared fraction of clonotypes was around 4.6% for naive CD4, 3.5% to 4% for naive CD8, more than 2% for memory CD4, and around 0.37% for memory CD8. Sampling was restricted to blood, and TCR repertoires in tissue are likely to differ from TCR repertoires in blood. Naive subsets generally had larger estimated clonotype richness than memory subsets. Higher generation probabilities were observed for clonotypes shared by all four sorted-subset donors than for non-shared clonotypes.

Its CDR3 holds 15 amino acids, cysteine through phenylalanine. Only the CDR3 DNA is retained, 45 bases long and in frame from the first base. For CDR1 and CDR2, the germline V gene lists SGHTA and FQGNSA. V has 5 bases trimmed and J has 5 bases trimmed; junction bases matching no gene number 11. TCR CDR3 regions were amplified from genomic DNA by multiplex PCR using the deep immunoSEQ assay. For each cell subset, the extracted genomic DNA was distributed evenly across all wells of several immunoSEQ 96-well plates, and each plate served as one replicate. For sorted subsets, roughly 0.2 ug genomic DNA, equal to 25,000 to 35,000 T cell genomes, was loaded into each replicate PCR. Purified libraries were measured with a Qubit 3.0 fluorometer, size-checked on a Bioanalyzer 2100, and measured again with the KAPA Library Quantification kit. A separate single-read 150-cycle Illumina NextSeq 550 flow cell was used to sequence each immunoSEQ 96-well plate. The study's own analysis went as follows. The immunoSEQ output contained only junctional sequences without quality scores, so filtering could not match that applied to full-length reads. Sequences were annotated with PyIR, a Python wrapper for IgBLAST v1.9, and V/J genes and CDR3 were assigned using IMGT germline references. Any read was removed if the V/J assignment was weak (E-value above 1e-6), the CDR3 was missing, or the read contained stop codons, out-of-frame junctions, or ambiguous translated residues. V3J clonotypes were defined by identical inferred V gene, J gene, and CDR3 amino acid sequence. Percentage overlap between repertoires was calculated by dividing the number of shared unique clonotypes by the size of the smaller repertoire. RTK rarefaction, the Chao1 estimator, and Recon v2.1 estimates of unobserved clonotypes were used to assess repertoire richness. OLGA was used to compute generation probabilities for all TCRbeta clonotypes that the gDNA method yielded from a handful of donors. TCRdb's version of the immuneACCESS table is confined to in-frame rearrangements and falls short of the full clone set. An unresolved V gene accounts for under half of the shortfall where checked; the remainder is of unknown origin. That table supplies the V and J calls and clone size; D and trimming were determined from the DNA. Here the sample has about 1,500,000 clones; approximately 97% occur a single time. The top ten constitute over 1% of the sample.

In regard to this clone: This receptor's antigen is unknown. The record has no base qualities; no much larger clone is one base away.

Healthy HIV-negative adults with no recently reported acute infections or vaccinations were included as donors. All donors were Caucasian adults living in Nashville, Tennessee, USA. CD4+ T cells were enriched by magnetic negative selection, after which naive cells were positively selected on CD45RA and the negative fraction was taken as the memory subset. Blood was collected by leukapheresis, and PBMCs were isolated by Ficoll-Histopaque density gradient centrifugation and then cryopreserved in liquid nitrogen vapor phase. Purity and quantity of every magnetically sorted T cell population were checked by analytical flow cytometry. Genomic DNA was isolated from every sorted fraction and measured by UV absorbance on a Nanodrop 2000c.

This TCR was sampled from a young man in good health. Recombination joined TRBV7-2 with TRBJ2-5; a stretch of 7 junction bases matches TRBD1. Source material: naive CD4+ T cells sorted from blood. The cell subset or site tag for this specimen amounts to: CD45RA+ positively selected. The bases read TGTGCCAGCAGCCCCCAGACAGGGATCGGGGAGACCCAGTACTTC. Its coded protein is CASSPQTGIGETQYF. Joined to the reference TRBV7-2 and TRBJ2-5 proteins, this CDR3 gives the full variable domain: GAGVSQSPSNKVTEKGKDVELRCDPISGHTALYWYRQSLGQGLEFLIYFQGNSAPDKSGLPSDRFSAERTGGSVSTLTIQRTQQEDSAVYLCASSPQTGIGETQYFGPGTRLLVL.